One and the same sample provided the 19 T cell receptor beta chains below, sequenced in a study of shared clonotypes between healthy human individuals. Data came from immunoSEQ multiplex PCR; TCRdb stores just in-frame clones and leaves some out. The sample records roughly 1 million clones, more than 65% being singletons. Specimen: memory CD4+ T cells sorted from blood. The subset here: CD45RA-negative fraction. These receptors came from a man between 18 and 35 years old in good health.

The CDR3 DNA reads as TGCGCCAGCAGCCGAGCGACTAGCCCTTGGGAGACCCAGTACTTC. This encodes CASSRATSPWETQYF. This chain uses TRBV4-1 with TRBJ2-5; TRBD2 agrees at 7 bases. The CDR3 is 15 residues long. Germline V CDR1 and CDR2: MGHRA, YSYEKL. V was pared by 4 bases and J by 5 bases, with 10 bases of the junction left unmatched.

The V and J genes are TRBV5-1 and TRBJ2-5; 7 positions match TRBD2. The germline V gene has CDR1 SGHRS and CDR2 YFSETQ. The CDR3 is 18 residues long. V was clipped by 0 bases and J by 4 bases; unmatched bases: 15. The CDR3 is CASSLAPAPGLVGETQYF. Here the CDR3 DNA reads TGCGCCAGCAGCTTGGCCCCGGCACCCGGACTAGTGGGAGAGACCCAGTACTTC.

This clone was picked up one time. For the CDR3, the DNA is TGTGCCAGCAGTTCACTTGTGACAGGGGATGGCTACACCTTC. Protein sequence: CASSSLVTGDGYTF. The rearrangement uses TRBV27 and TRBJ1-2, with 8 nucleotides matching TRBD1. After removal of 4 bases from V and 6 bases from J, the junction contained 7 bases not matched to a gene. There are 14 residues in the CDR3. Germline lookup yields CDR1 MNHEY and CDR2 SMNVEV (reference sequence).

As DNA, the CDR3 is TGTGCCAGCAGTATACAAGAGGGGGCCGAAGCTTTCTTT. Its translation is CASSIQEGAEAFF. The genes are TRBV6-4 and TRBJ1-1; 7 bases match TRBD1. Germline values: CDR1 MRHNA, CDR2 SNTAGT. The V segment lost 5 bases and the J segment 8 bases; nucleotides outside the gene matches: 8. CDR3 size: 13 residues.

V gene TRBV28 combines with J gene TRBJ2-5, with D possibly being TRBD2 (6 bases). From germline, CDR1 is MDHEN and CDR2 SYDVKM. Deletions cut 4 bases from V and 1 base from J, with 16 bases between. The CDR3 is 16 amino acids. The CDR3 coding sequence is TGTGCCAGCAGTTCGCCATGGTCGGAGGGCCAAGAGACCCAGTACTTC. This translates into CASSSPWSEGQETQYF. Supplemented by reference TRBV28 and TRBJ2-5, the full variable domain reads DVKVTQSSRYLVKRTGEKVFLECVQDMDHENMFWYRQDPGLGLRLIYFSYDVKMKEKGDIPEGYSVSREKKERFSLILESASTNQTSMYLCASSSPWSEGQETQYFGPGTRLLVL.

V gene TRBV6-5 combines with J gene TRBJ2-4; 8 nucleotides agree with TRBD2. V was clipped by 6 bases and J by 8 bases; unmatched bases: 6. Germline V CDR1 and CDR2: MNHEY, SVGAGI. The CDR3 is made up of 13 amino acids. This CDR3 reads CASRGREAHIQYF. The CDR3 nucleotides read TGTGCCAGCAGAGGGCGGGAGGCACACATTCAGTACTTC.

V usage is TRBV28 and J usage is TRBJ2-3, with 12 nucleotides matching TRBD2. Losses at the gene ends were 5 bases for V and 4 bases for J; bases not matched to a gene: 4. Germline CDR1 is MDHEN and CDR2 is SYDVKM. The CDR3 is made up of 15 amino acids. The CDR3 loop reads CASSLAGGSADTQYF. The CDR3 DNA reads TGTGCCAGCAGTCTAGCGGGGGGGAGCGCAGATACGCAGTATTTT.

This clone was counted once. This chain links TRBV4-3 with TRBJ2-3, with 12 bases that match TRBD2. CDR1 and CDR2 from the germline V gene are LGHNA and YSLEER. This CDR3 spans 20 amino acids. Trimming took 0 bases from V and 2 from J; bases not matched to a gene: 12. CDR3 sequence: CASSQEGIASGRVNTDTQYF. The CDR3 DNA sequence: TGCGCCAGCAGCCAAGAGGGGATCGCTAGCGGGAGGGTGAACACAGATACGCAGTATTTT.

This clone turned up a few times. The V and J genes are TRBV19 and TRBJ2-3, with D perhaps matching TRBD1 or TRBD2 (5 bases each). Trimming pared 3 bases from V and 3 bases from J, leaving 13 bases between. Germline CDR1 is LNHDA and CDR2 is SQIVND (reference sequence). This CDR3 contains 15 residues. CDR3 nucleotide sequence: TGTGCCAGTAGTATTGGGACCCATGGGACAGATACGCAGTATTTT. It translates to CASSIGTHGTDTQYF.

This clone was seen at least ten times. The gene calls are TRBV5-4 and TRBJ2-7; D is unresolved. CDR1 SGHNT and CDR2 YYREEE come from the germline V gene (reference sequence). Trimming removed 4 bases at V and 5 bases at J, with 19 bases between. The CDR3 length is 15 residues. As DNA, the CDR3 is TGTGCCAGCAGCCTCCAAAGGAAGGATTCCCACGAGCAGTACTTC. This encodes CASSLQRKDSHEQYF.

Regarding this clone: The same CDR3 can be traced to other DNA sequences in this sample. The V call is TRBV6-5, the J call TRBJ2-7; D gene ambiguous. The CDR3 contains 12 residues. V lost 5 bases, J lost 0 bases, and 5 bases lay in between. Germline CDR1 and CDR2: MNHEY and SVGAGI. The CDR3 coding sequence is TGTGCCAGCAGTCGCTCCTCCTACGAGCAGTACTTC. The encoded protein is CASSRSSYEQYF.

The CDR3 sequence is CASSLRDRGRNTEAFF. The CDR3 bases are TGTGCCAGCAGCTTGAGGGACAGGGGGCGAAACACTGAAGCTTTCTTT. The rearrangement links TRBV5-6 to TRBJ1-1; 12 bases line up with TRBD1. Germline CDR1 and CDR2: SGHDT and YYEEEE. This CDR3 region has 16 residues. Losses at the gene ends were 1 base for V and 2 bases for J; bases not matched to a gene: 3.

The chain employs TRBV7-9 and TRBJ2-2; 7 bases align to TRBD2. Germline lookup yields CDR1 SEHNR and CDR2 FQNEAQ (reference sequence). J was trimmed by 3 bases and V by 4 bases; bases with no gene match: 5. The CDR3 extends over 15 amino acids. The CDR3 loop is CASSWRAGYTGELFF. CDR3 nucleotide sequence: TGTGCCAGCAGCTGGCGAGCGGGGTACACCGGGGAGCTGTTTTTT. The full variable domain, its missing parts supplied by reference TRBV7-9 and TRBJ2-2, is DTGVSQNPRHKITKRGQNVTFRCDPISEHNRLYWYRQTLGQGPEFLTYFQNEAQLEKSRLLSDRFSAERPKGSFSTLEIQRTEQGDSAMYLCASSWRAGYTGELFFGEGSRLTVL.

The rearrangement uses TRBV9 and TRBJ1-1; D remains unclear. The CDR3 runs 13 residues. V was cut by 2 bases and J by 2 bases, with 7 bases left in between. From germline, CDR1 is SGDLS and CDR2 YYNGEE. CDR3 nucleotide sequence: TGTGCCAGCAGCGTCCGTCTCAACACTGAAGCTTTCTTT. Translated, it gives CASSVRLNTEAFF.

V usage is TRBV27 and J usage is TRBJ2-3; D uncertain. V lost 1 base to trimming and J lost 6 bases, with 8 bases between them. The CDR3 sequence is 13 residues long. In germline, CDR1 is MNHEY, CDR2 SMNVEV (reference sequence). The CDR3: CASSLFYGDTQYF. CDR3 DNA sequence: TGTGCCAGCAGTTTATTCTATGGGGATACGCAGTATTTT.

This sequence joins TRBV25-1 and TRBJ2-7; D is perhaps TRBD2 (5 bases). This CDR3 has 14 amino acids. V was shortened by 5 bases and J by 3 bases, with 14 bases between the two germline ends. Per germline, CDR1 MGHDK and CDR2 SYGVNS. CDR3 DNA sequence: TGTGCCAGCAGTAAGGACGGACTTAACTACGAGCAGTACTTC. It encodes CASSKDGLNYEQYF.

The chain combines TRBV7-2 with TRBJ2-2; tentatively, D is TRBD2 (5 bases). Looked up from germline, CDR1 is SGHTA and CDR2 is FQGNSA. Trimming took 2 bases from V and 4 from J, leaving 14 bases between them. The CDR3 is made up of 16 amino acids. This chain's CDR3 is CASSLQTKYSTGELFF. As DNA, the CDR3 is TGTGCCAGCAGCTTACAGACTAAGTACAGCACCGGGGAGCTGTTTTTT.

The chain is built from TRBV5-3 and TRBJ2-7, with 9 bases matching TRBD2. TRBV5-3 is placed among ORFs of uncertain function. Trimming removed 0 bases from V and 3 bases from J; junction bases left unmatched: 4. This CDR3 is built from 15 residues. The CDR3 region is CARSLVPSGNYEQYF. CDR3 DNA: TGTGCCAGAAGCTTGGTGCCTAGCGGGAACTACGAGCAGTACTTC.

The chain recombines TRBV11-2 with TRBJ1-6; D unclear. Trimming pared 1 base from V and 9 bases from J, leaving 13 bases between. This CDR3 spans 15 amino acids. Per the germline V gene, CDR1 is SGHAT and CDR2 is FQNNGV. CDR3 DNA sequence: TGTGCCAGCAGCTTAGGTTTGGAGGGTCGTTCACCCCTCCACTTT. Translation: CASSLGLEGRSPLHF.